A selection of T cell receptor beta chains follows, all from one sample in a study of cytomegalovirus exposure and HLA in healthy donors. Measured with immunoSEQ multiplex PCR; TCRdb has only the in-frame clones, and not every one. The table lists around 130,000 clones, about 79% of them singletons. The sample was PBMCs. These receptors all stem from a man aged 18 to 30 in good health and CMV-seronegative. Each CDR3 is given with its conserved first and last residue. Fields, in order: clone size, D gene, V gene, CDR3 length, J gene, CDR3 protein, CDR3 DNA. The D gene is left open where the match is weak. Clone sizes are given selectively: once, few, many, or a class where the clone is expanded.

.,.,TRBV29-1,13,TRBJ2-3,CSVVRGRTDTQYF,TGCAGCGTTGTCAGGGGCCGCACAGATACGCAGTATTTT
.,.,TRBV7-9,15,TRBJ2-5,CASSWGTSEIETQYF,TGTGCCAGCAGCTGGGGGACATCAGAGATAGAGACCCAGTACTTC
.,TRBD2,TRBV5-1,16,TRBJ2-5,CASRPGGNIRRETQYF,TGCGCCAGCAGGCCGGGAGGGAACATCCGAAGAGAGACCCAGTACTTC
.,.,TRBV2,17,TRBJ1-1,CASRAGLGVGGNTEAFF,TGTGCCAGCAGAGCCGGCCTTGGGGTGGGGGGGAACACTGAAGCTTTCTTT
.,.,TRBV6-5,12,TRBJ2-5,CASSYAGGTQYF,TGTGCCAGCAGTTACGCCGGCGGGACCCAGTACTTC
few,.,TRBV19,13,TRBJ1-5,CASSKEGNQPQHF,TGTGCCAGTAGTAAGGAGGGCAATCAGCCCCAGCATTTT
.,.,TRBV9,13,TRBJ1-2,CASAGNMNYGYTF,TGTGCCAGCGCCGGGAACATGAACTATGGCTACACCTTC
few,.,TRBV4-3,14,TRBJ1-3,CASSQDNSGNTIYF,TGCGCCAGCAGCCAAGACAACTCTGGAAACACCATATATTTT
once,.,TRBV28,14,TRBJ1-5,CATEGQSYNQPQHF,TGTGCCACCGAAGGACAGTCCTACAATCAGCCCCAGCATTTT
.,.,TRBV30,13,TRBJ1-2,CAWNPGDRDGYTF,TGTGCCTGGAACCCAGGGGATAGAGATGGCTACACCTTC
.,.,TRBV7-3,16,TRBJ1-2,CASSLTFEAGANGYTF,TGTGCCAGCAGCTTAACGTTCGAGGCAGGGGCCAATGGCTACACCTTC
.,TRBD2,TRBV29-1,13,TRBJ2-7,CSGTSSGSYEQYF,TGCAGCGGAACAAGTAGCGGGAGCTACGAGCAGTACTTC
once,TRBD1,TRBV7-6,18,TRBJ2-2,CASSLERAGGFGTGELFF,TGTGCCAGCAGCTTAGAAAGGGCAGGGGGCTTTGGCACCGGGGAGCTGTTTTTT
.,TRBD1,TRBV19,16,TRBJ1-1,CASSPRQGRGNTEAFF,TGTGCCAGTAGCCCCCGACAGGGGAGAGGGAACACTGAAGCTTTCTTT
.,.,TRBV18,15,TRBJ2-1,CASSPEQDLAYEQFF,TGTGCCAGCTCACCAGAACAGGACCTCGCGTATGAGCAGTTCTTC
.,.,TRBV10-3,17,TRBJ1-5,CAISESTSARGFQPQHF,TGTGCCATCAGTGAGTCGACTTCGGCCAGGGGATTTCAGCCCCAGCATTTT
.,TRBD1,TRBV7-2,11,TRBJ2-7,CAVGTGPEQYF,TGTGCCGTAGGGACAGGACCCGAGCAGTACTTC
.,TRBD2,TRBV30,15,TRBJ2-7,CAWSVSSGGTHEQYF,TGTGCCTGGAGTGTATCTAGCGGAGGAACCCACGAGCAGTACTTC
.,TRBD1,TRBV11-3,17,TRBJ2-5,CASSSGTGGRRMETQYF,TGTGCCAGCAGTTCCGGGACAGGGGGCCGCAGGATGGAGACCCAGTACTTC
once,.,TRBV18,13,TRBJ2-5,CASSPESRRTQYF,TGTGCCAGCTCACCGGAAAGCCGGAGGACCCAGTACTTC
.,.,TRBV6-1,14,TRBJ1-3,CASSNQGSGNTIYF,TGTGCCAGCAGTAACCAGGGATCTGGAAACACCATATATTTT
.,.,TRBV7-3,14,TRBJ1-3,CASSLSGNGNTIYF,TGTGCCAGCAGCCTGTCGGGTAACGGAAACACCATATATTTT
few,TRBD2,TRBV6-5,15,TRBJ2-1,CASSDSSGSYNEQFF,TGTGCCAGCAGTGACTCTAGCGGCTCCTACAATGAGCAGTTCTTC